The 22 T cell receptor beta chains below all came from one sample that was sequenced in a study of read filtering for tumor transcriptome and immune sequencing. Molecular barcoded adaptors covering alpha/delta and beta/gamma chains were used on around 400 ng RNA. One entry per CDR3 protein, called by TCRdb with MiXCR from the reads. The sample has some 20,000 distinct CDR3 sequences; 22% are singletons. Source material: a population of CD138-negative cells sorted from bone marrow. The receptors derive from a donor at least 40 years old with multiple myeloma.

This clonotype was counted ten times or more. The chain employs TRBV2 and TRBJ1-5, with a possible D match to TRBD1 (6 bases). The CDR3 is 14 amino acids. Germline-derived CDR1 and CDR2 are SNHLY and FYNNEI. V was pared by 7 bases and J by 4 bases, with 14 bases between. In DNA, the CDR3 is TGTGCCAGCACGTCGAGGGGGGGTAATCAGCCCCAGCATTTT. Encoded protein: CASTSRGGNQPQHF.

The chain combines TRBV20-1 with TRBJ2-4; TRBD2 matches at 11 bases. The CDR3 spans 15 residues. J lost 1 base, V lost 2 bases, and 1 base had no gene match. Germline-derived CDR1 and CDR2 are DFQATT and SNEGSKA (reference sequence). The CDR3 coding sequence is TGCAGTGCTAGATTAGCGGGAGGGGCCAAAAACATTCAGTACTTC. Amino acid sequence: CSARLAGGAKNIQYF.

About this clonotype: Germline is not matched at one junction end, which may reflect a read error. The chain couples TRBV5-1 to TRBJ2-1; D gene ambiguous. Looked up from germline, CDR1 is SGHRS and CDR2 is YFSETQ. CDR3 length: 11 residues. The CDR3 is CACSLRREQFF. The CDR3 bases are TGCGCCTGCAGCTTGCGTCGTGAGCAGTTCTTC.

The sample holds a few counts of this clonotype. V and J are TRBV28 and TRBJ1-2; 7 bases align to TRBD1. Germline V lookup: CDR1 MDHEN, CDR2 SYDVKM. This CDR3 is built from 17 residues. Germline trimming cut 5 bases from V and 14 bases from J; bases unmatched to any gene: 26. CDR3 in DNA: TGTGCCAGCAGTCCTCCCACCCCTGCGGAAAGACAGGGTTTTAAAACCTTC. Amino acids: CASSPPTPAERQGFKTF.

Regarding this clonotype: A much more abundant neighbour one base away suggests this may be a read error. Since the CDR3 does not end with the conserved phenylalanine or tryptophan, this likely comes from a read error. The chain carries TRBV28 and TRBJ2-5; D is undetermined. Germline CDR1 reads MDHEN; CDR2 reads SYDVKM. The CDR3 length is 12 residues. V was trimmed by 5 bases and J by 5 bases, leaving 9 bases between them. In nucleotides, the CDR3 is TGTGCCAGCAGTCCCTCGAAGGAGACCCAGTACTCC. Encoded protein: CASSPSKETQYS.

This clonotype counts as medium-sized. V usage is TRBV25-1 and J usage is TRBJ2-1; TRBD2 matches 11 bases. Germline V lookup: CDR1 MGHDK, CDR2 SYGVNS. CDR3 length equals 15 residues. The V and J ends lost 3 bases and 7 bases, in that order; junction bases with no gene match: 5. CDR3 residues: CASSEALAGVNEQFF. CDR3 coding DNA: TGTGCCAGCAGTGAGGCACTAGCGGGAGTTAATGAGCAGTTCTTC.

This clonotype was picked up many times. The chain has TRBV5-4 and TRBJ2-7, with TRBD1 matching 11 bases. Germline CDR1 SGHNT, CDR2 YYREEE (reference sequence). CDR3 length equals 15 residues. The J segment lost 2 bases and the V segment lost 0 bases, leaving 1 base of the junction unmatched. CDR3 region: CASSLGDRGAYEQYF. The CDR3, as DNA: TGTGCCAGCAGCTTGGGGGACAGGGGGGCCTACGAGCAGTACTTC.

The rearrangement joins TRBV18 to TRBJ2-7, with D unclear. This CDR3 contains 15 residues. V lost 1 base and J lost 0, with 10 bases in between. The V gene's germline CDR1 is KGHSH and CDR2 LQKENI. CDR3 sequence reads: CASSPLSPNSYEQYF. CDR3 sequence (DNA): TGTGCCAGCTCACCACTTTCTCCCAACTCCTACGAGCAGTACTTC. Combining the CDR3 with reference TRBV18 and TRBJ2-7 gives the whole variable domain NAGVMQNPRHLVRRRGQEARLRCSPMKGHSHVYWYRQLPEEGLKFMVYLQKENIIDESGMPKERFSAEFPKEGPSILRIQQVVRGDSAAYFCASSPLSPNSYEQYFGPGTRLTVT.

This clonotype was detected only a few times. This may be a read error, as it is one base from a much larger clone. V gene TRBV7-3 combines with J gene TRBJ2-2; 7 nucleotides align to TRBD2. V was clipped by 2 bases and J by 3 bases; unmatched bases: 15. The CDR3 length is 19 residues. CDR1 and CDR2 (germline): SGHTA, FQGTGA. The CDR3 loop is CASSLDPLAEGSDTGELFF. DNA for the CDR3: TGTGCCAGCAGCTTAGACCCGCTAGCGGAGGGGTCGGACACCGGGGAGCTGTTTTTT.

Worth noting for this clonotype: A much larger clone differs by one base, so this may be a read error. V is TRBV12-3 or TRBV12-4 and J is TRBJ1-5; no firm D call. There are 15 residues in the CDR3. The CDR3 spells CASGKGSGPNRPQHF. CDR3 nucleotides: TGTGCCAGCGGGAAGGGCAGCGGGCCCAATCGGCCCCAGCATTTT.

Comment on this clonotype: The junction does not match germline at one end; this may be a read error. The CDR3 is CASSLLAGQGGYGHTF. CDR3 DNA sequence: TGTGCCAGCAGTTTACTTGCGGGACAGGGCGGCTATGGCCACACCTTC. The V call is TRBV28, the J call TRBJ1-2; TRBD1 matches 9 bases. This CDR3 is built from 16 residues. Germline lookup yields CDR1 MDHEN and CDR2 SYDVKM.

This clonotype has a count of ten or more. The chain recombines TRBV6-4 with TRBJ2-1; weak D call: TRBD2 (6 bases). The CDR3 has 16 amino acids. Looked up from germline, CDR1 is MRHNA and CDR2 is SNTAGT. V dropped 3 bases and J dropped 5 bases, with 17 bases sitting between them. Here the CDR3 reads CASSEVPGSMDNEQFF. The CDR3 coding sequence is TGTGCCAGCAGTGAGGTGCCCGGGAGTATGGACAATGAGCAGTTCTTC.

V usage is TRBV28 and J usage is TRBJ2-7; no definite D call. CDR1 and CDR2 from the germline V gene are MDHEN and SYDVKM. This CDR3 has 14 amino acids. The ends were cut back, 2 bases at V and 3 bases at J, with 11 bases in the middle. This CDR3 reads CASSLPQPNYEQYF. CDR3 sequence (DNA): TGTGCCAGCAGTTTACCCCAACCAAACTACGAGCAGTACTTC.

In this sample, this clonotype turned up many times. This rearrangement joins TRBV5-1 to TRBJ2-3; weak D call: TRBD2 (5 bases). This CDR3 is 15 amino acids long. Trimming removed 4 bases from V and 0 bases from J, with 12 bases in between. Germline V gives CDR1 SGHRS, CDR2 YFSETQ. CDR3 DNA sequence: TGCGCCAGCAGCCCATGGACTGGGAGCACAGATACGCAGTATTTT. Protein: CASSPWTGSTDTQYF.

At least ten counts were recorded for this clonotype. This chain links TRBV20-1 with TRBJ2-5, with D tentatively TRBD2 (6 bases). The germline CDR1 and CDR2 sequences are DFQATT and SNEGSKA (reference sequence). CDR3 length: 15 amino acids. The V gene lost 0 bases and the J gene lost 5 bases, with 16 bases spanning the gap. In DNA, the CDR3 is TGCAGTGCTAGAGATGGGTCCCAGGCGGGGGAGACCCAGTACTTC. As protein: CSARDGSQAGETQYF.

This clonotype has a count of ten or more. The V and J genes are TRBV2 and TRBJ2-1, with D perhaps matching TRBD2 (7 bases). Germline V CDR1 and CDR2: SNHLY, FYNNEI. CDR3 length: 16 amino acids. Between the trimmed V and J ends, which lost 3 bases and 4 bases, there was a span of 16 bases. The CDR3 region is CASSDPLAGAYNEQFF. CDR3 DNA: TGTGCCAGCAGTGACCCCCTCGCGGGGGCATACAATGAGCAGTTCTTC.

This clonotype was observed many times. CDR3 residues: CASSFSGRRLTGELFF. DNA of the CDR3: TGTGCCAGCAGTTTTTCCGGTCGGAGATTGACCGGGGAGCTGTTTTTT. The rearrangement joins TRBV27 to TRBJ2-2; no reliable D call. In germline, CDR1 is MNHEY, CDR2 SMNVEV (reference sequence). The V and J ends lost 3 bases and 5 bases respectively, with 16 bases between them. The CDR3 consists of 16 residues.

Ten or more counts support this clonotype. The rearrangement links TRBV29-1 to TRBJ1-1; D is uncertain. The CDR3 contains 13 residues. Trimming shortened V by 7 bases and J by 5 bases, and 17 bases separated the two germline ends. The germline gives CDR1 SQVTM, CDR2 ANQGSEA. For the CDR3, the DNA is TGCAGCGCCTATGCCGGGCCTAGGACTGAAGCTTTCTTT. Protein product: CSAYAGPRTEAFF.

This clonotype was recorded many times. V and J are TRBV7-2 and TRBJ1-5; D remains unclear. The CDR3 has 15 amino acids. Germline V gene data show CDR1 as SGHTA and CDR2 as FQGNSA. V was clipped by 1 base and J by 11 bases, with 18 bases between them. The CDR3 loop reads CASSLGGGEGMTQHF. The CDR3 DNA follows: TGTGCCAGCAGCTTAGGCGGCGGGGAAGGAATGACCCAGCATTTT.

This clonotype was detected ten times or more. V usage is TRBV12-3 or TRBV12-4 and J usage is TRBJ2-1, with D maybe TRBD2 (6 bases). The V end lost 11 bases, the J end lost 6 bases, and 20 bases lay between the germline ends. This CDR3 contains 14 residues. The chain's CDR3 is CAVGRDLGFNEQFF. The CDR3 DNA reads TGTGCCGTGGGGCGGGATCTGGGATTCAATGAGCAGTTCTTC.

Concerning this clonotype: This clone may be a read error of a much larger clone one base away. The chain joins TRBV20-1 to TRBJ1-1, with unresolved D. CDR3 length: 16 amino acids. Germline V gives CDR1 DFQATT, CDR2 SNEGSKA (reference sequence). V was trimmed by 5 bases and J by 3 bases, leaving 22 bases between them. This chain's CDR3 is CSAVDKAPLWDTEAFF. CDR3 in DNA: TGCAGTGCTGTTGACAAAGCGCCTCTGTGGGACACTGAAGCTTTCTTT.

Ten or more counts support this clonotype. The genes are TRBV15 and TRBJ1-1; 7 nucleotides line up with TRBD1. The CDR3 has 13 amino acids. J was trimmed by 4 bases and V by 3 bases; bases with no gene match: 2. The V gene's germline CDR1 is LNHNV and CDR2 YYDKDF (reference sequence). The CDR3 region is CATSREGATEAFF. The CDR3 DNA reads as TGTGCCACCAGCAGGGAGGGGGCCACTGAAGCTTTCTTT.